The present entry profiles one T cell receptor (beta chain) with its context. The data originate from a study of blood T cell repertoires in COVID-19. Across the whole study: Acute and convalescent COVID-19 specimens originated in the United States, Italy and Spain.

Original handling: Using reference gene primer amplification, nucleated cell counts were estimated. Produced via immunoSEQ multiplex PCR; TCRdb's table is partial and in-frame only. The V and J calls and the clone size are those of that table, but D and trimming were determined from the DNA. The sample includes 200,000 to 250,000 clones, approximately 91% of them seen just once. Per germline, CDR1 LNHDA and CDR2 SQIVND (reference sequence). This CDR3 spans 15 amino acids. V was pared by 0 bases and J by 7 bases, with 10 bases between. The chain carries TRBV19 and TRBJ1-6, with a tentative D call TRBD1 (6 bases). The sample comprised peripheral blood. The sequence derives from a woman aged 40 to 55 with acute or convalescent COVID-19. In DNA form, the CDR3 reads TGTGCCAGTAGTATAGATCGCCAGGGGAATTCACCCCTCCACTTT. Translation gives CASSIDRQGNSPLHF.